The rows below give T cell receptor beta chains drawn from one sample of a study of blood T cell repertoires in COVID-19. Measured with immunoSEQ multiplex PCR; TCRdb has only the in-frame clones, and not every one. The sample lists approximately 97,000 clones; 85% were seen once. The sample consisted of peripheral blood. The origin of the receptors is a man of 80 years or more with acute or convalescent COVID-19. The CDR3 runs from the conserved cysteine through the conserved F or W. The D gene is left open where the match is weak. Size is stated for part of the rows, as once, few or many counts, or as a class when the clone is expanded.

abundance	d_gene	v_gene	j_gene	CDR3aa	CDR3nt
few	-	TRBV3-1/TRBV3-2	TRBJ1-2	CASSQDDLLGGYTF	TGTGCCAGCAGCCAAGATGATCTGCTCGGGGGCTACACCTTC
-	TRBD2	TRBV4-2	TRBJ2-1	CASSQAQLAGGYNEQFF	TGTGCCAGCAGCCAAGCCCAACTAGCGGGAGGGTACAATGAGCAGTTCTTC
-	-	TRBV19	TRBJ2-3	CASSLELSTDTQYF	TGTGCCAGTAGTCTTGAATTGAGTACAGATACGCAGTATTTT
-	-	TRBV5-1	TRBJ2-1	CASSWRGQSYNEQFF	TGCGCCAGCAGCTGGAGGGGACAGAGCTACAATGAGCAGTTCTTC
once	-	TRBV28	TRBJ1-2	CASSSGTLNGYTF	TGTGCCAGCAGTTCCGGGACACTGAATGGCTACACCTTC
-	-	TRBV7-3	TRBJ2-7	CASSLRSGYEQYF	TGTGCCAGCAGCTTAAGGTCGGGCTACGAGCAGTACTTC
-	TRBD2	TRBV5-4	TRBJ2-7	CASSLERGSSYEQYF	TGTGCCAGCAGCTTGGAGCGGGGGAGCTCCTACGAGCAGTACTTC
-	-	TRBV7-9	TRBJ1-1	CASSLLGPHTEAFF	TGTGCCAGCAGCTTACTGGGGCCTCACACTGAAGCTTTCTTT
-	-	TRBV6-5	TRBJ2-7	CAARGRIYEQYF	TGTGCCGCGCGAGGCAGAATATACGAGCAGTACTTC
-	TRBD1	TRBV7-2	TRBJ2-7	CASSPAPTGVYEQYF	TGTGCCAGCAGCCCGGCACCTACAGGGGTCTACGAGCAGTACTTC
-	TRBD2	TRBV6-2/TRBV6-3	TRBJ2-3	CASSPMGSGGTDTQYF	TGTGCCAGCAGCCCCATGGGTAGCGGGGGCACAGATACGCAGTATTTT
-	TRBD1	TRBV3-1/TRBV3-2	TRBJ1-1	CASSQSRTGARDTEAFF	TGTGCCAGCAGCCAGAGTCGGACAGGGGCCCGGGACACTGAAGCTTTCTTT
few	TRBD1	TRBV24-1	TRBJ2-7	CATGGQGRNEQYF	TGTGCCACCGGTGGACAGGGGAGAAACGAGCAGTACTTC
-	-	TRBV19	TRBJ1-1	CASSKIQVITEAFF	TGTGCCAGTAGTAAGATCCAGGTGATAACTGAAGCTTTCTTT
-	TRBD1	TRBV2	TRBJ1-5	CASTSTGGGNQPQHF	TGTGCCAGCACCTCGACAGGGGGCGGCAATCAGCCCCAGCATTTT
-	TRBD2	TRBV4-2	TRBJ2-3	CASSQDHGNSGRADTQYF	TGTGCCAGCAGCCAAGATCACGGAAATAGCGGGAGGGCAGATACGCAGTATTTT
-	TRBD2	TRBV30	TRBJ2-3	CAWSSSGRARGDTQYF	TGTGCCTGGAGTAGCAGCGGGAGGGCCCGGGGAGATACGCAGTATTTT
-	TRBD2	TRBV5-1	TRBJ2-3	CASSLLAGGPTDTQYF	TGCGCCAGCAGCCTACTAGCGGGAGGACCCACAGATACGCAGTATTTT
-	-	TRBV24-1	TRBJ2-1	CATSDFLRAANEQFF	TGTGCCACCAGTGATTTTCTCAGGGCAGCCAATGAGCAGTTCTTC
-	TRBD1	TRBV15	TRBJ2-7	CATSSRDRENEQYF	TGTGCCACCAGCAGTCGAGACAGGGAGAACGAGCAGTACTTC
-	TRBD2	TRBV29-1	TRBJ2-1	CSGTSASQVEQFF	TGCAGTGGGACTAGCGCTTCGCAGGTTGAGCAGTTCTTC
-	TRBD1	TRBV28	TRBJ1-5	CASSDRGRGGQPQHF	TGTGCCAGCAGTGACAGGGGGCGGGGGGGTCAGCCCCAGCATTTT
-	TRBD1	TRBV7-2	TRBJ1-5	CASSFGQGGQPQHF	TGTGCCAGCAGCTTCGGACAGGGCGGTCAGCCCCAGCATTTT
-	TRBD1	TRBV9	TRBJ2-7	CASSVAGQGRPYEQYF	TGTGCCAGCAGCGTAGCGGGACAGGGACGCCCCTACGAGCAGTACTTC
-	TRBD1	TRBV7-3	TRBJ2-2	CASSTGTVTGELFF	TGTGCCAGCAGCACGGGGACAGTCACCGGGGAGCTGTTTTTT
-	-	TRBV28	TRBJ1-5	CASNTGISNQPQHF	TGTGCCAGCAACACGGGAATTAGCAATCAGCCCCAGCATTTT